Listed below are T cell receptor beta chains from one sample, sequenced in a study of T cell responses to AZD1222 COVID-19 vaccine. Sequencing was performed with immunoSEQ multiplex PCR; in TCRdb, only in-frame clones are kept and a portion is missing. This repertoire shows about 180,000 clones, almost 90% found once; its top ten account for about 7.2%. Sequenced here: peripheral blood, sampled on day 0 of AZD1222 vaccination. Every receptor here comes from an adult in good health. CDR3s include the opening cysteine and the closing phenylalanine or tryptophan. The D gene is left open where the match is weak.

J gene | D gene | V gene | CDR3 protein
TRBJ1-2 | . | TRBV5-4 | CASSLSGPKKEGYTF
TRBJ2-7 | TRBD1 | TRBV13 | CASSLTGAYEQYF
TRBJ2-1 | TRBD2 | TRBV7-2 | CASSLLGGAGNEQFF
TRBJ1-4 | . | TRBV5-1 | CASSATGWATNEKLFF
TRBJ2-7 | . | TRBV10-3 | CAIRRGQDEQYF
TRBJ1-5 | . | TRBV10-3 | CAISELRNNQPQHF
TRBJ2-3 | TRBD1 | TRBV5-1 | CASSPQGSGTDTQYF
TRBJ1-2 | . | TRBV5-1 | CASSLNGQTNYGYTF
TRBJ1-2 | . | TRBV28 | CASRSSTSTGKGYGYTF
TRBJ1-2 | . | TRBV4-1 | CASSQVSRDDGYTF
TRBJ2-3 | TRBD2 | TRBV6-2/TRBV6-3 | CASSYGTSGGTRRPTDTQYF
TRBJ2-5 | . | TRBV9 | CASSPQTGQETQYF
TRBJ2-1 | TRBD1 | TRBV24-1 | CATSGGQGPHNYNEQFF
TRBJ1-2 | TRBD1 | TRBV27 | CASSFSGQGPTTF
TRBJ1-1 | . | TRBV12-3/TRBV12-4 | CASTLRVNTEAFF
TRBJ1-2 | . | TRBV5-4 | CASSLQATNYGYTF
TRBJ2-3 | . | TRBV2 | CASSDGLAPDTQYF
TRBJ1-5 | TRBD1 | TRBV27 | CASSPRGAGSNQPQHF
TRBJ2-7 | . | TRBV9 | CASSPTPGSSYEQYF
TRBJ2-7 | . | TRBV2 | CASRGRGPLGYF
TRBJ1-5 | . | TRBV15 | CATSRDWASDSNQPQHF
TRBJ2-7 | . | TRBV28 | CASSLGLGGPYEQYF
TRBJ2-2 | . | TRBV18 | CASRRWQEGFTGELFF
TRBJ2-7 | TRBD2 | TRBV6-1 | CASSEGLVTRHEQYF
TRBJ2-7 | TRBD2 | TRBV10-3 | CAISDGGGSSYEQYF
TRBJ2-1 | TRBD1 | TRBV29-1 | CSVERDRVGFF
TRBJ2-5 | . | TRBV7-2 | CASSLVWARPQETQYF
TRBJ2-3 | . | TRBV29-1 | CSVDLSTDTQYF
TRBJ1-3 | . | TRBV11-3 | CARSPVEGNTIYF
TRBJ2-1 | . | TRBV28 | CASTPSQRYNEQFF
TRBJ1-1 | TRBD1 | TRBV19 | CASSIWVSRGKFGTEAFF
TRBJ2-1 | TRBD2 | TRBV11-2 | CASNPGLAGGNEQFF
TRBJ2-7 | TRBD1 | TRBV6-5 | CASTRDRAHEQYF
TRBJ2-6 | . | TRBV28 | CASSLRSGSGANVLTF
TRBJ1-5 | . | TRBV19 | CASSHRGLGNQPQHF
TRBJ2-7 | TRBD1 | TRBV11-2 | CASSPTGTGYEQYF
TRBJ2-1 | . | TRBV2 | CASSWGANNEQFF
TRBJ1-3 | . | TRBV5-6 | CASSSDRTGNTIYF
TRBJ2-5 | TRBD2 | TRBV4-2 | CASSQEMTSGPTETQYF
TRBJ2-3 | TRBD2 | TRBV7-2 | CASSPGLAGRGVTDTQYF
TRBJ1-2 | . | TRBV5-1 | CASSLGYGDLSGGYTF
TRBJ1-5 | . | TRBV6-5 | CASSHMDQPQHF
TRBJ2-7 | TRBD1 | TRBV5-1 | CASSLAPGQGTYEQYF
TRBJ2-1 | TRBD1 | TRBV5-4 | CASSLVTGGARNEQFF
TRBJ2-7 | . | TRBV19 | CASSAGTLGGYSYEQYF
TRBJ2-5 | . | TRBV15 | CATSRWDSQETQYF
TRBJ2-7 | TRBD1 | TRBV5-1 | CASRVGQGALDEQYF
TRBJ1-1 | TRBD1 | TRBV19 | CASYRGNTEAFF
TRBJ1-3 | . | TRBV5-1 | CASSVDLSGNTIYF
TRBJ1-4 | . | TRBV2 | CASSVVSPTNEKLFF
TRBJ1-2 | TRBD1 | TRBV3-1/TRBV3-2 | CASSQAGTAYYGYTF
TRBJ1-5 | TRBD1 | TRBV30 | CALSDRGDQPQHF
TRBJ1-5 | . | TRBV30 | CAWTHMGQINQPQHF
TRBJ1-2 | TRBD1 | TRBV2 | CASSVQGPYYGYTF
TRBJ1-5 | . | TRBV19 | CASTPLPGNQPQHF
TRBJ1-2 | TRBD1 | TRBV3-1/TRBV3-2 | CASGDRGNNYGYTF
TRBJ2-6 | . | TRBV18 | CASSPPAALGVTSGANVLTF